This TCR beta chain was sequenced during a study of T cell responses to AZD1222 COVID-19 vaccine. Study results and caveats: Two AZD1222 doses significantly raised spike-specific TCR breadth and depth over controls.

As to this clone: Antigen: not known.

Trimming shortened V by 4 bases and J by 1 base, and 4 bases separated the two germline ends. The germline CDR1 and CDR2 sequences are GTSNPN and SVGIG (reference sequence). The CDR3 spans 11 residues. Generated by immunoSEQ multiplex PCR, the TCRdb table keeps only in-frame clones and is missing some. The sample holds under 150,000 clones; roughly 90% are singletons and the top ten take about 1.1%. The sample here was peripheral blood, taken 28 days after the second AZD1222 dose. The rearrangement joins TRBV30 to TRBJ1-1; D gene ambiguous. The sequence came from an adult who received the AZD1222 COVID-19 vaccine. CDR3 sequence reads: CAWKGNTEAFF. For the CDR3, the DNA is TGTGCCTGGAAGGGGAACACTGAAGCTTTCTTT.